These T cell receptor beta chains were read from a single sample in a study of T-cell memory formation after mild COVID-19. TCRdb used MiXCR to reprocess the 5' RACE reads, holding one entry per CDR3 protein. The table records hundreds of thousands of distinct CDR3 sequences, roughly 20% of them present only once. Sequenced material: PBMCs or a T cell subset sorted from them (not recorded which). All receptors come from an adult woman who had mild COVID-19 (a few samples of this study predate the infection). Cell type and time point are not known. Both conserved end residues are part of each CDR3. Fields, in order: CDR3 length, V gene, D gene, clone size, J gene, CDR3 DNA, CDR3 protein. A D gene is named only where the DNA matches it firmly. Size is stated for part of the rows, as once, few or many counts, or as a class when the clone is expanded.

length: 19
V: TRBV6-2/TRBV6-3
D: .
size: few
J: TRBJ2-7
DNA: .
CDR3: CASSTSLGLAGGNPYEQYF

length: 13
V: TRBV4-3
D: .
size: few
J: TRBJ1-2
DNA: TGCGCCAGCAGCCAAGTGTTTGGCTATGGCTACACCTTC
CDR3: CASSQVFGYGYTF

length: 17
V: TRBV10-3
D: TRBD1
size: .
J: TRBJ1-2
DNA: TGTGCCATCAGTGAGTCAGGGACAGCCGCTCTTAACTATGGCTACACCTTC
CDR3: CAISESGTAALNYGYTF

length: 15
V: TRBV7-2
D: TRBD2
size: few
J: TRBJ2-1
DNA: TGTGCCAGCAGCTCCCTTAGCGGGATAAGGAATGAGCAGTTCTTC
CDR3: CASSSLSGIRNEQFF

length: 14
V: TRBV5-6
D: TRBD1
size: few
J: TRBJ1-4
DNA: TGTGCCAGCAGCCGGGACAGGGGGCTTGAAAAACTGTTTTTT
CDR3: CASSRDRGLEKLFF

length: 18
V: TRBV6-5
D: TRBD2
size: few
J: TRBJ2-1
DNA: TGTGCCAGCAGAAGACTAGCGGGAGGGTTAAGCTCCTACAATGAGCAGTTCTTC
CDR3: CASRRLAGGLSSYNEQFF

length: 10
V: TRBV12-3/TRBV12-4
D: .
size: few
J: TRBJ2-7
DNA: TGTGCCAGCAGTACTTGGGGGCAGTACTTC
CDR3: CASSTWGQYF

length: 18
V: TRBV12-3/TRBV12-4
D: .
size: .
J: TRBJ1-1
DNA: TGTGCCAGCAGCCGTACCTCCTTTGGGGACAAGGGAAAAACTGAAGCTTTCTTT
CDR3: CASSRTSFGDKGKTEAFF

length: 13
V: TRBV6-5
D: .
size: few
J: TRBJ2-2
DNA: TGTGCCGGATCGACTAGTTTCAACGGGGAGCTGTTTTTT
CDR3: CAGSTSFNGELFF

length: 14
V: TRBV21-1
D: .
size: few
J: TRBJ2-7
DNA: TGTGCCAGCAGCACAGGAAGTACCTCCTACGAGCAGTACTTC
CDR3: CASSTGSTSYEQYF

length: 16
V: TRBV3-1
D: TRBD1
size: .
J: TRBJ2-5
DNA: TGTGCCAGCAGCTCCCACTGGCTTGACAGGGCGGGGACCCAGTACTTC
CDR3: CASSSHWLDRAGTQYF

length: 13
V: TRBV5-1
D: .
size: .
J: TRBJ2-7
DNA: TGCGCCAGCAGCTTGAGAAGGGCCTACGAGCAGTACTTC
CDR3: CASSLRRAYEQYF

length: 15
V: TRBV7-6
D: TRBD1
size: few
J: TRBJ2-1
DNA: TGTGCCAGCAGCTTAGGGGACAGGGGGCTGGATGAGCAGTTCTTC
CDR3: CASSLGDRGLDEQFF

length: 13
V: TRBV10-3
D: .
size: once
J: TRBJ2-3
DNA: TGTGCCATCAAGGGTAGCGGAGAGGATACGCAGTATTTT
CDR3: CAIKGSGEDTQYF